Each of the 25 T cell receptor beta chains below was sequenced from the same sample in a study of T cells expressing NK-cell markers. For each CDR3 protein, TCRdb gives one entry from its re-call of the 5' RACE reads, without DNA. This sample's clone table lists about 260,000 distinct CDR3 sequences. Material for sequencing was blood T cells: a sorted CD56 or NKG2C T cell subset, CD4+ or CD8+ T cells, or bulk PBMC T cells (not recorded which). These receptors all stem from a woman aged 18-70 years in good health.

The CDR3 reads CASSFDNEKLFF. The chain recombines TRBV12-3 or TRBV12-4 with TRBJ1-4. CDR3 size: 12 residues.

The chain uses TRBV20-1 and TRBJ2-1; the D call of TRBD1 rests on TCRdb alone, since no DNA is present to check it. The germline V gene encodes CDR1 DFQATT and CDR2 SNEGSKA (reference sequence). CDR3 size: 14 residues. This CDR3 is CSATGQQRDNEQFF.

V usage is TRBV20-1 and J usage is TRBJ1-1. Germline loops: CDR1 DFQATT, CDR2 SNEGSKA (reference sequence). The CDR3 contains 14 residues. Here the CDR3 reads CSARVLGGNTEAFF.

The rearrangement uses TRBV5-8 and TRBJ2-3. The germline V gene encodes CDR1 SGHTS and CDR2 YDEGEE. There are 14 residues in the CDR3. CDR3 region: CASSVLKGADTQYF.

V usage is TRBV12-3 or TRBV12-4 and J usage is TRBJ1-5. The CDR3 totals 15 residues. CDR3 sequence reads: CASSFASHSNQPQHF.

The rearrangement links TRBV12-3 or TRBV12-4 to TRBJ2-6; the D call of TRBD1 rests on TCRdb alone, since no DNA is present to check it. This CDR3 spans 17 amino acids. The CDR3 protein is CASSRDRGRSGANVLTF.

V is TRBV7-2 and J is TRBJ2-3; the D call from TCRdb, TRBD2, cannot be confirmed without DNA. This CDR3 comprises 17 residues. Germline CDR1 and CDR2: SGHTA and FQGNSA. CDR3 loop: CASSLVARTVRTDTQYF.

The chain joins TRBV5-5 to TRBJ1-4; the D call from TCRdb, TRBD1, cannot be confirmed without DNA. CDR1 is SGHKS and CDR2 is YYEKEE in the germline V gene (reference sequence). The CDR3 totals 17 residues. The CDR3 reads CASSYYGDSATNEKLFF.

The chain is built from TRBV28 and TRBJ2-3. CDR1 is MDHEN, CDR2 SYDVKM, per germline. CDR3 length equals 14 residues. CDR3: CASSLVGGVDTQYF. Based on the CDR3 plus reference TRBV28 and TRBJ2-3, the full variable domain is DVKVTQSSRYLVKRTGEKVFLECVQDMDHENMFWYRQDPGLGLRLIYFSYDVKMKEKGDIPEGYSVSREKKERFSLILESASTNQTSMYLCASSLVGGVDTQYFGPGTRLTVL.

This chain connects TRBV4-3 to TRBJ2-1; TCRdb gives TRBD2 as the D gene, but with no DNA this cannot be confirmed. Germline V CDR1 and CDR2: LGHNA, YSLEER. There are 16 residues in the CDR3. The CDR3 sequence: CASSQALTSVDNEQFF.

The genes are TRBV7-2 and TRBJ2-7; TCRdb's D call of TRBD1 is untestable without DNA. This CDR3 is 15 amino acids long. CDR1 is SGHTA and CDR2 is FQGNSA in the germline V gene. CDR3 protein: CASSLARIAGLEQYF.

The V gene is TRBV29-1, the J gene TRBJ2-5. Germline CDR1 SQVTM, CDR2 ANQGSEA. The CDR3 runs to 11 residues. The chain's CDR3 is CSHGVQETQYF.

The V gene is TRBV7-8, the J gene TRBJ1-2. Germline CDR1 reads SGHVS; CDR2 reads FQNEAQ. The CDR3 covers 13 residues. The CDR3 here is CASSAWENYGYTF.

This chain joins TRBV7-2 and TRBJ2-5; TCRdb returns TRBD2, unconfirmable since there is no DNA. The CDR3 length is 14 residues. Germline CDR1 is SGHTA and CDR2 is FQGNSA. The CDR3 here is CASSLDPAVETQYF.

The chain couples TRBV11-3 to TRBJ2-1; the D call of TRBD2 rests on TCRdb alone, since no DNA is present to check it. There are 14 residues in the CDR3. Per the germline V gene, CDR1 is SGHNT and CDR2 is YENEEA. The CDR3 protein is CASSSGTTGNEQFF.

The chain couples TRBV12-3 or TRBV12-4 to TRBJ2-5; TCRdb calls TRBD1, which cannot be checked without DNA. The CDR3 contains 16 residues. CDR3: CASRIDRWQGAETQYF.

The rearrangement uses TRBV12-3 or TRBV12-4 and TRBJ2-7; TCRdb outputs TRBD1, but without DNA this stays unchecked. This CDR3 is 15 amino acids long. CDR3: CASSPGAGGFYEQYF.

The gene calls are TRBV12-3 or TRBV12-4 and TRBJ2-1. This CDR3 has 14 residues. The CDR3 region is CASRLAGLGSEQFF.

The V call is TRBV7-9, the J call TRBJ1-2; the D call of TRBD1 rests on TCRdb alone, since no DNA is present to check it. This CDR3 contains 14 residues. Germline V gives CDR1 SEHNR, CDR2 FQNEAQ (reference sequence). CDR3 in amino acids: CASSGDRVHYGYTF.

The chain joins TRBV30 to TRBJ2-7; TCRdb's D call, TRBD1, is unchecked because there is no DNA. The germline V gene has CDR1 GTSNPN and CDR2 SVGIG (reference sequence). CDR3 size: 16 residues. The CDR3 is CAWSRGQGVIWSEQYF. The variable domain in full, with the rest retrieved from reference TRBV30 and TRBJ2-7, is SQTIHQWPATLVQPVGSPLSLECTVEGTSNPNLYWYRQAAGRGLQLLFYSVGIGQISSEVPQNLSASRPQDRQFILSSKKLLLSDSGFYLCAWSRGQGVIWSEQYFGPGTRLTVT.

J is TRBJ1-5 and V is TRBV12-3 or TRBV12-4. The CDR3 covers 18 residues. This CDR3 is CASSFRGRGLNSNQPQHF.

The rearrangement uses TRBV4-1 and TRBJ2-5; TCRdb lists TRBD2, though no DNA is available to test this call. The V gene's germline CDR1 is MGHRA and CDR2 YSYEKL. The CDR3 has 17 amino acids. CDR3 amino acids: CASSKTHGTSGQETQYF.

This chain's CDR3 is CASSPRRQETQYF. The V gene is TRBV7-2, the J gene TRBJ2-5. The CDR3 is 13 amino acids. CDR1 is SGHTA and CDR2 is FQGNSA in the germline V gene.

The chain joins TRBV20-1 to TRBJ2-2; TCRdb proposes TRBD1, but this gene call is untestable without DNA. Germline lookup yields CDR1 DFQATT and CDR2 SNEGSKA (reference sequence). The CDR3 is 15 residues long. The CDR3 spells CSATRQGSNTGELFF.

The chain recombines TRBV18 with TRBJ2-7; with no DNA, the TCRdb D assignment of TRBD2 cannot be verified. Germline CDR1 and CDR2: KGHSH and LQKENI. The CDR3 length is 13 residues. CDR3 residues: CASSPTSGYEQYF.